This T cell receptor (beta chain) comes out of a study of T cell repertoires in cytomegalovirus infection. Whole-study context: Both a matching HLA type and CMV infection were indicated by public TCR beta signatures. Study results and caveats: HLA-C-restricted, CMV-specific TCR beta clonotypes were dominant ex vivo.

Germline CDR1 is SGHTA and CDR2 is FQGNSA. Trimming removed 2 bases at V and 5 bases at J, with 7 bases between. The CDR3 loop spans 14 amino acids. TCRdb called the reads again in MiXCR, with one record for every CDR3 protein. The table has 600,000 to 700,000 distinct CDR3 sequences, roughly 33% seen once; the top ten hold 15% to 20%. Of note for this clonotype: The antigen is unknown.

The receptor comes from a human donor in good health (CMV status not recorded). Some clones in this sample may be carry-over from other donors' samples. The sample consisted of cultured PBMCs, taken from culture after CMV antigen stimulation. This chain links TRBV7-2 with TRBJ1-6; no clear D. The CDR3 protein is CASSLLQHNSPLHF. The CDR3 nucleotides read TGTGCCAGCAGCTTACTACAACATAATTCACCCCTCCACTTT.